A selection of T cell receptor beta chains follows, all from one sample in a study of CD8+ T cells in alopecia areata. Profiling relied on immunoSEQ multiplex PCR, and the TCRdb table lists in-frame clones only, not all of them. The sample carries about 130,000 clones, 49% recorded once. The sequencing here drew on CD8+ T cells sorted from blood, taken at week 0. The source is a human donor with alopecia areata. Each CDR3 is given without its conserved first and last residue. Fields, in order: V gene, J gene, clone size, CDR3 protein. The size field is filled for only some rows; it gives once, few, many or a size class.

>TRBV7-8|TRBJ1-1|NA
ASSSSVVAEAF
>TRBV27|TRBJ2-7|few
ASSFGLAYEQY
>TRBV7-9|TRBJ1-1|few
ASSVGTLEAF
>TRBV29-1|TRBJ1-1|NA
SVTGTGTEAF
>TRBV29-1|TRBJ2-6|few
SVEVGAGANVLT
>TRBV27|TRBJ2-7|NA
ASSLQGTYEQY
>TRBV27|TRBJ2-7|NA
ASSLSPGTGAYEQY
>TRBV4-3|TRBJ2-7|few
ASSQEVAETTYEQY
>TRBV5-1|TRBJ1-1|NA
ASSLEGWGDGEAF
>TRBV11-2|TRBJ1-6|few
ASSPNTNSPLH
>TRBV9|TRBJ2-7|few
ASSVAGQGYEQY
>TRBV13|TRBJ1-2|once
ASRYSAGFGYT
>TRBV30|TRBJ1-5|NA
AWSWRNSNQPQH
>TRBV30|TRBJ1-5|NA
AWSVKGNQPQH
>TRBV25-1|TRBJ2-1|NA
ASESHEQF
>TRBV13|TRBJ1-1|NA
ASSPSGTGNTEAF
>TRBV29-1|TRBJ2-7|NA
SVEESSSDLYEQY
>TRBV29-1|TRBJ2-1|NA
SAVNPGALDEQF
>TRBV30|TRBJ1-1|NA
AWSVVGTEAF
>TRBV5-1|TRBJ2-3|few
ASSLLGTDTQY
>TRBV5-1|TRBJ2-1|NA
ASNMADQEQF